Sequencing of this T cell receptor (beta chain) was carried out in a study of control samples from healthy donors and cancer patients. Assay used: immunoSEQ multiplex PCR; TCRdb lists only in-frame clones, some missing. The sample carries fewer than 200,000 clones, nearly 90% recorded once. Germline V CDR1 and CDR2: LGHDT, YNNKEL (reference sequence). This CDR3 is built from 16 residues. Between the trimmed V and J ends, which lost 4 bases and 2 bases, there was a span of 14 bases. This clone was detected only once. The sequenced sample was blood. The clonotype was recovered from a woman in her fifties or sixties in good health. V is TRBV3-1 (or the pseudogene TRBV3-2) and J is TRBJ1-4; TRBD1 is a possible D gene (6 bases). CDR3 loop: CASSPGRQVTNEKLFF. CDR3 nucleotide sequence: TGTGCCAGCAGCCCCGGACGACAGGTTACTAATGAAAAACTGTTTTTT.